The TCR beta chain under discussion was sequenced for a study of cytomegalovirus exposure and HLA in healthy donors. With regard to this clone: Its antigen is still unknown.

The germline CDR1 and CDR2 sequences are MRHNA and SNTAGT. The junction had 9 bases not matched to a gene; V was cut back by 6 bases and J by 7 bases. The CDR3 sequence is 15 residues long. Points from the study as a whole: Association of a missense DCLRE1C variant with TCR beta V- and J-gene trimming was reported in a later analysis.

The study ran its PCR with 60 Vbeta and 13 Jbeta primers. Produced via immunoSEQ multiplex PCR; TCRdb's table is partial and in-frame only. The table includes about 140,000 clones, 80% detected once. The sequence was obtained from a male donor in good health and CMV-seronegative. V is TRBV6-4 and J is TRBJ1-6, with 7 bases aligning to TRBD1. Sequencing used PBMCs. This chain's CDR3 is CASRQQGNGNSPLHF. DNA of the CDR3: TGTGCCAGCAGACAACAGGGGAATGGGAATTCACCCCTCCACTTT.